These 31 T cell receptor beta chains originate from one sample sequenced in a study of molecular identifiers for immune sequencing clone quantification. TCRdb called the PCR reads again in MiXCR, with one record for every CDR3 protein. This sample carries about 640,000 distinct CDR3 sequences, just under 20% of them seen once, and the ten largest clones take roughly 0.9%. Material: naive CD8+ T cells from blood, with Jurkat cell RNA spiked in. Subset noted: FACS-sorted CD8+CD4-CCR7+CD45RA+ naive T cells. The receptors were gathered from a human donor in good health. Some libraries in this study had Jurkat cell RNA spiked in.

In this sample, this clonotype turned up many times. This rearrangement joins TRBV27 to TRBJ2-3; 12 bases align to TRBD2. The trim removed 5 bases at V and 5 bases at J, leaving 14 bases unmatched. The CDR3 covers 18 residues. CDR1 MNHEY and CDR2 SMNVEV come from the germline V gene (reference sequence). CDR3 nucleotide sequence: TGTGCCAGCAGTACAAGGGCAGGACTAGCGGGGTTAGGAGATACGCAGTATTTT. This codes for CASSTRAGLAGLGDTQYF.

Remarks on this clonotype: This sequence may be a read error, since a much larger clone differs from it by one base. The J gene is TRBJ2-1, the V gene TRBV4-3; D is ambiguous. The CDR3 is 18 residues long. The germline V gene encodes CDR1 LGHNA and CDR2 YSLEER. CDR3 protein: CASSQDLNGLSSYKEQFF. DNA for the CDR3: TGCGCCAGCAGCCAAGATTTGAACGGGCTAAGCTCCTACAAAGAGCAGTTCTTC.

This clonotype appeared many times. This rearrangement joins TRBV19 to TRBJ2-5; perhaps TRBD1 as D (6 bases). Germline CDR1 and CDR2: LNHDA and SQIVND (reference sequence). Trimming stripped 6 bases from V and 3 bases from J, with 11 bases between. The length of the CDR3 is 13 residues. The CDR3 protein is CASRKAGEETQYF. For the CDR3, the DNA is TGTGCCAGTAGGAAGGCAGGGGAAGAGACCCAGTACTTC.

This clonotype occurred many times. The chain couples TRBV11-2 to TRBJ2-1; D remains ambiguous. CDR3 length equals 16 residues. CDR1 and CDR2 from the germline V gene are SGHAT and FQNNGV. The V and J ends lost 5 bases and 3 bases respectively, with 17 bases between them. CDR3 loop: CASSAVRLPFYNEQFF. Written as DNA, the CDR3 is TGTGCCAGCAGCGCTGTTCGGCTACCCTTCTACAATGAGCAGTTCTTC.

This chain uses TRBV19 with TRBJ2-3; D not certain. Trimming took off 1 base at V and 6 bases at J, with 11 bases between the two ends. Germline values: CDR1 LNHDA, CDR2 SQIVND (reference sequence). This CDR3 region has 14 residues. Here the CDR3 DNA reads TGTGCCAGTAGTATAGCCGGAGCTTGGGATACGCAGTATTTT. Protein product: CASSIAGAWDTQYF.

This rearrangement joins TRBV2 to TRBJ2-7; D is uncertain. CDR1 is SNHLY, CDR2 FYNNEI, per germline. The CDR3 extends over 15 amino acids. V lost 3 bases to trimming and J lost 2 bases, with 14 bases between them. DNA of the CDR3: TGTGCCAGCAGTGATGACCCCCAGGAACCCTACGAGCAGTACTTC. Translating it yields CASSDDPQEPYEQYF.

Of note for this clonotype: The CDR3 end shows no conserved phenylalanine or tryptophan, and so a read error is likely. V and J are TRBV5-1 and TRBJ2-7; D may be TRBD1 (6 bases). The CDR3 extends over 13 amino acids. Trimming stripped 4 bases from V and 1 base from J, with 9 bases between. Germline CDR1 and CDR2: SGHRS and YFSETQ. The CDR3 region has the DNA TGCGCCAGCAGCCACGGGACATCCTACGAGCAGTACATC. This gives the protein CASSHGTSYEQYI.

Ten or more counts support this clonotype. The DNA is omitted, as the CDR3 cannot be located on it reliably, and the CDR3 follows TCRdb's listing. The chain combines TRBV6-6 with TRBJ2-1. Per germline, CDR1 MNHNY and CDR2 SVGAGI (reference sequence). From its first to its last residue, the CDR3 has 14 amino acids. The CDR3 spells CASSSSDGYNEQFF.

This clonotype came up many times. The rearrangement uses TRBV29-1 and TRBJ2-7; D possibly corresponds to TRBD2 (6 bases). V lost 2 bases to trimming and J lost 1 base, with 9 bases between them. There are 13 residues in the CDR3. Germline lookup yields CDR1 SQVTM and CDR2 ANQGSEA. The CDR3 here is CSVETGVSYEQYF. As DNA, the CDR3 is TGCAGCGTTGAAACGGGGGTATCCTACGAGCAGTACTTC.

Of note for this clonotype: This may arise from a read error, as a much more abundant clone is one base away. The genes are TRBV5-1 and TRBJ1-6; weak D call: TRBD1 (6 bases). Germline CDR1 SGHRS, CDR2 YFSETQ. The length of the CDR3 is 13 residues. The CDR3: CASSIGGGSPPHF. As DNA, the CDR3 is TGCGCCAGCAGCATCGGGGGCGGTTCACCCCCCCACTTT.

Concerning this clonotype itself: A much larger clone is a single base away; this may be a read error. This chain uses TRBV4-1 with TRBJ2-5, with 9 bases identical to TRBD2. The CDR3 extends over 15 amino acids. Germline V CDR1 and CDR2: MGHRA, YSYEKL. Here the CDR3 reads CASSQESSGSHTQHF. In DNA, the CDR3 is TGCGCCAGCAGCCAAGAGAGTAGCGGGAGTCACACCCAGCACTTC.

The V and J genes are TRBV7-9 and TRBJ2-1; TRBD2 matches 7 bases. V shed 5 bases, J shed 8 bases, and the junction held 9 bases outside the gene matches. CDR3 size: 14 residues. In germline, CDR1 is SEHNR, CDR2 FQNEAQ (reference sequence). The CDR3 region has the DNA TGTGCCAGCAGCCCCTGGACTAGTTTCCATGAGCAGTTCTTC. Encoded protein: CASSPWTSFHEQFF. Together with reference TRBV7-9 and TRBJ2-1, the CDR3 gives the full variable domain: DTGVSQNPRHKITKRGQNVTFRCDPISEHNRLYWYRQTLGQGPEFLTYFQNEAQLEKSRLLSDRFSAERPKGSFSTLEIQRTEQGDSAMYLCASSPWTSFHEQFFGPGTRLTVL.

This clonotype was counted between two and nine times. One junction end disagrees with the germline gene, perhaps due to a read error. CDR3 loop: CSARVGTGGSEQCF. The CDR3 DNA is TGCAGTGCTAGAGTCGGGACAGGGGGATCCGAGCAGTGCTTC. This rearrangement joins TRBV20-1 to TRBJ2-7, with 11 bases matching TRBD1. Germline V gene sequence: CDR1 DFQATT, CDR2 SNEGSKA (reference sequence). This CDR3 is 14 amino acids long.

The chain recombines TRBV4-3 with TRBJ1-2; perhaps TRBD1 as D (5 bases). Trimming cost V 4 bases and J 7 bases, with 16 bases left between them. Germline V lookup: CDR1 LGHNA, CDR2 YSLEER. The CDR3 spans 14 residues. This chain's CDR3 is CASSPLGGGSGYTF. The CDR3 region has the DNA TGCGCCAGCAGCCCGCTCGGGGGGGGAAGTGGCTACACCTTC.

This clonotype was seen repeatedly, ten times or more. The V call is TRBV30, the J call TRBJ1-5, with a tentative D call TRBD1 (6 bases). The length of the CDR3 is 14 residues. Trimming removed 3 bases at V and 3 bases at J, with 12 bases between. Germline V gene sequence: CDR1 GTSNPN, CDR2 SVGIG (reference sequence). Here the CDR3 DNA reads TGTGCCTGGAGCTCCACAGGGATCAATCAGCCCCAGCATTTT. Its protein is CAWSSTGINQPQHF.

With regard to this clonotype: Germline is not matched at one junction end, which may reflect a read error. This sequence joins TRBV11-2 and TRBJ2-5; D perhaps matches TRBD1 (6 bases). The CDR3 sequence is 20 residues long. CDR1 and CDR2 (germline): SGHAT, FQNNGV. In nucleotides, the CDR3 is TGTGCCAGCAGCTTAGATCAGTTTTTGGGGGACATTACGTACCAAGAGACCCAGCACTTC. Encoded protein: CASSLDQFLGDITYQETQHF.

This clonotype came up many times. The chain recombines TRBV2 with TRBJ1-5, with TRBD1 identical over 10 bases. Germline values: CDR1 SNHLY, CDR2 FYNNEI. CDR3 length: 15 amino acids. V shed 3 bases and J 5 bases; nucleotides not matched to a gene: 4. Here the CDR3 reads CASSEGTGAYQPQHF. The CDR3 DNA follows: TGTGCCAGCAGTGAGGGGACAGGGGCCTATCAGCCCCAGCATTTT. Full variable domain (outside the CDR3, taken from reference TRBV2 and TRBJ1-5): EPEVTQTPSHQVTQMGQEVILRCVPISNHLYFYWYRQILGQKVEFLVSFYNNEISEKSEIFDDQFSVERPDGSNFTLKIRSTKLEDSAMYFCASSEGTGAYQPQHFGDGTRLSIL.

This clonotype occurred many times. V is TRBV27 and J is TRBJ1-1; D may be TRBD1 (6 bases). V lost 5 bases and J 1 base, leaving 11 bases between the germline ends. Germline assignment: CDR1 MNHEY and CDR2 SMNVEV (reference sequence). This CDR3 has 14 amino acids. The CDR3 loop is CASSLGQSNTEAFF. CDR3 sequence (DNA): TGTGCCAGCAGTCTAGGACAGTCGAACACTGAAGCTTTCTTT.

V and J are TRBV6-1 and TRBJ2-5, with TRBD1 as a possible D gene (6 bases). Germline V gene sequence: CDR1 MNHNS, CDR2 SASEGT. Trimming cost V 6 bases and J 1 base, with 12 bases left between them. The CDR3 is 14 amino acids. CDR3 bases: TGTGCCAGCAGGACCCGGACAGCCCAAGAGACCCAGTACTTC. It is translated as CASRTRTAQETQYF.

This clonotype was observed a few times. The V and J genes are TRBV19 and TRBJ1-5, with TRBD1 matching 7 bases. V shed 4 bases, J shed 9 bases, and the junction held 21 bases outside the gene matches. The CDR3 totals 18 residues. The germline V gene has CDR1 LNHDA and CDR2 SQIVND (reference sequence). The CDR3 DNA reads TGTGCCAGTAGTAACCGACCGCTAGGACAGGCCGGTGAGGTGCCCCAGCATTTT. This encodes CASSNRPLGQAGEVPQHF.

As concerns this clonotype: A clone one base away is much larger, so this may be a read error. The chain uses TRBV6-2 or TRBV6-3 and TRBJ1-1; D is uncertain. Per germline, CDR1 MNHEY and CDR2 SVGEGT. The CDR3 is 14 amino acids. Between the trimmed V and J ends, which lost 9 bases and 2 bases, there was a span of 16 bases. The CDR3 protein is CASFLDGKNTEAFF. The CDR3 region has the DNA TGTGCCAGTTTTTTAGACGGGAAAAACACTGAAGCTTTCTTT.

This clonotype was observed a handful of times. The chain recombines TRBV7-9 with TRBJ2-3; 7 bases are a match to TRBD2. The V segment lost 4 bases and the J segment 6 bases; nucleotides outside the gene matches: 13. In germline, CDR1 is SEHNR, CDR2 FQNEAQ (reference sequence). This CDR3 is 16 amino acids long. The CDR3 loop is CASSSTTSPWGDTQYF. CDR3 nucleotide sequence: TGTGCCAGCAGCTCAACGACTAGCCCCTGGGGGGATACGCAGTATTTT.

This clonotype was observed at least ten times. The genes are TRBV29-1 and TRBJ2-1; no reliable D call. Germline V gene sequence: CDR1 SQVTM, CDR2 ANQGSEA. V lost 4 bases to trimming and J lost 5 bases, with 12 bases between them. There are 13 residues in the CDR3. The CDR3 DNA follows: TGCAGCGTTGCCGTGGAACGGGACAATGAGCAGTTCTTC. It encodes CSVAVERDNEQFF.

This clonotype has a count of ten or more. J is TRBJ1-4 and V is TRBV19, with D unclear. Germline CDR1 is LNHDA and CDR2 is SQIVND (reference sequence). The CDR3 sequence is 14 residues long. V lost 3 bases and J 6 bases, leaving 11 bases between the germline ends. CDR3 sequence reads: CASSIQAHDEKLFF. CDR3 DNA: TGTGCCAGTAGTATCCAGGCTCATGATGAAAAACTGTTTTTT.

This clonotype has ten or more counts. The rearrangement uses TRBV2 and TRBJ2-3; no definite D call. The CDR3 consists of 12 residues. Germline V gene sequence: CDR1 SNHLY, CDR2 FYNNEI. V shed 6 bases and J shed 0 bases, with 4 bases lying between them. The chain's CDR3 is CASSRSTDTQYF. The CDR3 region has the DNA TGTGCCAGCAGCCGTAGCACAGATACGCAGTATTTT.

This clonotype was seen many times. V is TRBV5-8 and J is TRBJ1-4; possible D gene TRBD1, 6 bases. This CDR3 is built from 16 residues. Germline values: CDR1 SGHTS, CDR2 YDEGEE. Trimming left V 9 bases short and J 2 bases short, with 20 bases between. The CDR3 sequence is CANPSPQGWTNEKLFF. DNA for the CDR3: TGTGCCAACCCCAGCCCACAGGGTTGGACTAATGAAAAACTGTTTTTT.

This clonotype showed up many times. V gene TRBV20-1 combines with J gene TRBJ2-3; TRBD1 matches 9 bases. CDR1 DFQATT and CDR2 SNEGSKA come from the germline V gene (reference sequence). The junction had 9 bases not matched to a gene; V was cut back by 0 bases and J by 2 bases. The CDR3 is 17 amino acids. CDR3 coding DNA: TGCAGTGCTAGAGATTTTGGGGGACAGGGACCCACAGATACGCAGTATTTT. Protein sequence: CSARDFGGQGPTDTQYF.

In its sample, this clonotype was seen many times. In DNA, the CDR3 is TGTGCCAGCAGCTTGTCACCGGGACAGGGGAGTGTTGAGTACTTC. It codes for CASSLSPGQGSVEYF. J is TRBJ2-5 and V is TRBV5-6, with 10 bases fitting TRBD1. The CDR3 consists of 15 residues. V lost 1 base to trimming and J lost 12 bases; unmatched junction nucleotides: 12. CDR1 and CDR2 (germline): SGHDT, YYEEEE.

For this clonotype: A much more abundant neighbour one base away suggests this may be a read error. V is TRBV5-1 and J is TRBJ2-7; 10 positions match TRBD1. V dropped 0 bases and J dropped 8; count of bases not matched to a gene: 5. The CDR3 covers 14 residues. Per the germline V gene, CDR1 is SGHRS and CDR2 is YFSETQ. The CDR3 loop reads CASSLAGTGDKQYF. The DNA of the CDR3 is TGCGCCAGCAGCTTGGCCGGGACAGGGGACAAGCAGTACTTC.

This chain uses TRBV4-1 with TRBJ1-3; D is unresolved. The CDR3 runs to 11 residues. Germline lookup yields CDR1 MGHRA and CDR2 YSYEKL. V lost 1 base and J lost 10, with 5 bases in between. The CDR3 region is CASSQGVTIYF. The CDR3 DNA reads as TGCGCCAGCAGCCAAGGGGTAACCATATATTTT.

This clonotype was counted ten times or more. The chain recombines TRBV6-5 with TRBJ2-3; 9 nucleotides agree with TRBD2. The V gene's germline CDR1 is MNHEY and CDR2 SVGAGI. J was trimmed by 4 bases and V by 8 bases; bases with no gene match: 7. This CDR3 has 14 amino acids. For the CDR3, the DNA is TGTGCCAGCCAGCTAGCGGGGAGCGCAGATACGCAGTATTTT. It yields the protein CASQLAGSADTQYF.